The rows below give T cell receptor beta chains drawn from one sample of a study of blood T cells in healthy people across ages. A single record per CDR3 protein comes from TCRdb applying MiXCR to the 5' RACE reads. The sample lists about 1,600,000 distinct CDR3 sequences, roughly 40% occurring once. Sequencing was carried out using blood. The receptors stem from a woman aged 18-29 years in good health. The CDR3 runs from the conserved cysteine through the conserved F or W. A D gene is named only where the DNA matches it firmly. Clone size is given for some rows only: seen once, a few or many times, or a class if the clone is expanded.

clone size: -; J gene: TRBJ1-1; V gene: TRBV28; D gene: -; CDR3 DNA: TGTGCCAGCAAGGAAAATACGGCTAGTGAAGCTTTCTTT; CDR3 protein: CASKENTASEAFF
clone size: -; J gene: TRBJ2-7; V gene: TRBV12-5; D gene: -; CDR3 DNA: TGTGCTAGTGGGACAAACTGGGAGGGGGACAAGTACGAGCAGTACTTC; CDR3 protein: CASGTNWEGDKYEQYF
clone size: -; J gene: TRBJ2-6; V gene: TRBV28; D gene: -; CDR3 DNA: TGTGCCAGCACCGCGAGCTCTGGGGCCAACGTCCTGACTTTC; CDR3 protein: CASTASSGANVLTF
clone size: few; J gene: TRBJ2-5; V gene: TRBV9; D gene: TRBD2; CDR3 DNA: TGTGCCAGCAGCGTAGGTGGTGGGACTAGCCAAGAGACCCAGTACTTC; CDR3 protein: CASSVGGGTSQETQYF
clone size: -; J gene: TRBJ2-3; V gene: TRBV6-1; D gene: TRBD2; CDR3 DNA: TGTGCCAGCAGTGAATCCACTAGCGGGAGTTTCAGCACAGATACGCAGTATTTT; CDR3 protein: CASSESTSGSFSTDTQYF
clone size: few; J gene: TRBJ2-3; V gene: TRBV24-1; D gene: TRBD1; CDR3 DNA: TGTGCCACCAGTGATGGCCCGACAGGGGAAGTCACAGATACGCAGTATTTT; CDR3 protein: CATSDGPTGEVTDTQYF
clone size: -; J gene: TRBJ1-1; V gene: TRBV4-1; D gene: -; CDR3 DNA: TGCGCCAGCAGCCAAGAAGGAGGTAACGGTAGGGGAGCGAGGGGTTTCTTT; CDR3 protein: CASSQEGGNGRGARGFF
clone size: -; J gene: TRBJ1-2; V gene: TRBV6-2/TRBV6-3; D gene: -; CDR3 DNA: TGTGCCAGCAGTTCCACCGCCGTACTCTTGAATGGCTACACCTTC; CDR3 protein: CASSSTAVLLNGYTF
clone size: -; J gene: TRBJ2-5; V gene: TRBV7-9; D gene: -; CDR3 DNA: TGTGCCAGCAGCTTCCGGGGAAACCAAGAGACCCAGTACTTC; CDR3 protein: CASSFRGNQETQYF
clone size: -; J gene: TRBJ1-1; V gene: TRBV27; D gene: TRBD1; CDR3 DNA: TGTGCCAGCAGTTTACTCCCAGGGGGCACTGAAGCTTTCTTT; CDR3 protein: CASSLLPGGTEAFF
clone size: -; J gene: TRBJ1-3; V gene: TRBV6-5; D gene: -; CDR3 DNA: TGTGCCAGCAGTTCTGACAGGTTCACTGGAAACACCATATATTTT; CDR3 protein: CASSSDRFTGNTIYF
clone size: -; J gene: TRBJ2-1; V gene: TRBV5-1; D gene: TRBD1; CDR3 DNA: TGCGCCAGCAGCTCGGACAGGGGGTGGGCCTACGAGCAGTTCTTC; CDR3 protein: CASSSDRGWAYEQFF
clone size: -; J gene: TRBJ2-7; V gene: TRBV3-1; D gene: -; CDR3 DNA: TGTGCCAGCAGCCAAGATAGCCTCTACGAGCAGTACTTC; CDR3 protein: CASSQDSLYEQYF
clone size: few; J gene: TRBJ2-1; V gene: TRBV20-1; D gene: TRBD2; CDR3 DNA: TGCAGTGCTAGCGGGAGGCCTCCGAACTACAATGAGCAGTTCTTC; CDR3 protein: CSASGRPPNYNEQFF
clone size: -; J gene: TRBJ2-1; V gene: TRBV5-6; D gene: -; CDR3 DNA: TGTGCCAGCAGCTCAGGCTCCGGGACACACTACAATGAGCAGTTCTTC; CDR3 protein: CASSSGSGTHYNEQFF
clone size: few; J gene: TRBJ2-7; V gene: TRBV12-3/TRBV12-4; D gene: -; CDR3 DNA: TGTGCCAGCACGTCTCTCGGCGAGCAGTACTTC; CDR3 protein: CASTSLGEQYF
clone size: -; J gene: TRBJ1-2; V gene: TRBV3-1; D gene: -; CDR3 DNA: TGTGCCAGCAGCCAAGATCGTGGCAGAGGGAGAAGCTACACCTTC; CDR3 protein: CASSQDRGRGRSYTF
clone size: few; J gene: TRBJ2-6; V gene: TRBV4-1; D gene: -; CDR3 DNA: TGCGCCAGCAGCCAAGAGGGACGTGTGTTAACTGGGGCCAACGTCCTGACTTTC; CDR3 protein: CASSQEGRVLTGANVLTF